This TCR beta chain was observed in a study of blood T cells in healthy people across ages. As for the study in general: About one barcoded beta molecule per two T cells came from capture by template switching.

Concerning this clonotype: What it binds is not known.

V lost 6 bases and J 11 bases, leaving 19 bases between the germline ends. The CDR3 contains 13 residues. Primers used in a second PCR of roughly 7 to 11 cycles were a sample-barcoded 5' primer and a J-beta primer mix. Via MiXCR, TCRdb re-called the 5' RACE reads, giving one row per CDR3 protein. There are around 670,000 distinct CDR3 sequences in the sample; about 28% occur only once, and less than 20% lies in the top ten. Overall study findings and caveats: Researchers report that TCR beta diversity correlated strongly with naive T cell percentage.

The study recruited healthy Caucasian donors from Russia who were aged roughly 6 to 100. Total RNA was isolated from each sample in quantities of at least 6 micrograms. J is TRBJ1-1 and V is TRBV12-3 or TRBV12-4; D perhaps matches TRBD1 (5 bases). Sequenced input: blood. The receptor comes from a woman older than 75 in good health. CDR3 DNA: TGTGCCAGCAGAACTCCGGGACCGCAAACGGCTTTCTTT. This translates into CASRTPGPQTAFF.